Here is one T cell receptor (beta chain) with its context. Its target is not known. The sample originates from a study of T cells expressing NK-cell markers. On the study more broadly: Sorted CD3+CD56-NKG2C+, CD3+CD56+NKG2C- and CD3+CD56+NKG2C+ T cells were the source of the TCR beta repertoires. Sequenced donors, eight in total, included seven who were HCMV-seropositive and one who was seronegative.

Findings and limits, study-wide: The study found dominant NKG2C+ clonotypes at about 1.0-7.5% of CD8+ T cells in five or six donors.

UMIs were included in TCR beta cDNA generated by 5'RACE template switching. Using the 5' RACE reads, TCRdb records one entry per CDR3 protein without DNA. Found here are 350,000 to 400,000 distinct CDR3 sequences; the top ten clones hold about 11%. This CDR3 region has 14 residues. CDR1 and CDR2 (germline): LNHDA, SQIVND (reference sequence). This sequence originates from a woman between 45 and 65 years old in good health. Sequenced: blood T cells: a sorted CD56 or NKG2C T cell subset, CD4+ or CD8+ T cells, or bulk PBMC T cells (not recorded which). V gene TRBV19 combines with J gene TRBJ2-4. CDR3 sequence: CASKTDLAKNIQYF.